Reported below is one T cell receptor beta chain. This clonotype came up a few times. This clone's antigen is unknown. No qualities accompany the bases; no much larger clone lies one base away. Libraries were prepared through 5' RACE. Sequenced using an Illumina HiSeq 2500. A second PCR of roughly 7 to 11 cycles was performed with a sample-barcoded 5' primer and a J-beta primer mix. A template-switch 5' adaptor carrying 12 random nucleotides introduced a unique molecular identifier onto each TCR beta cDNA molecule. At least 2.5 million CDR3-containing paired-end reads were obtained from each sample. All of the RNA was converted into first-strand cDNA using the Mint cDNA synthesis kit, with a TRBC-specific oligonucleotide serving as the primer. Following uracil-DNA glycosylase treatment, a first 18-cycle PCR with universal primers M1SS and BC2_uni_R was performed on all cDNA. Per the source publication's procedure: Each sample was normalized by randomly selecting 1 million high-quality reads, each carrying a distinct molecular identifier. Instead of being binned into consensus sequences, reads with shared molecular identifiers were discarded. MiTCR, with a Q25 quality threshold and the strictest error-elimination algorithm, was used for CDR3 identification, clonotype clustering and error correction. Lower-bound total TCR beta diversity was estimated with a nonparametric unseen species model using Euler transformation. TCRdb ran its own pipeline on the public reads, namely fastp trimming at Q25 and MiXCR clone calling, and kept in-frame beta chains. CDR3 protein duplicates are merged, each entry listing the most common genes and DNA. Here the V and J calls rest on TCRdb's processing, not on the authors' analysis. Recorded for this sample are hundreds of thousands of distinct CDR3 sequences; roughly two fifths of them occurred a single time. Jointly, the top ten make up about 30% of the sample.

The approximately 39 donors, aged roughly 6 to 90 years, were systemically healthy Caucasian individuals from Russia. About 9.6 milliliters of peripheral blood were collected from each donor into EDTA-treated Vacutainer tubes. Ficoll-Paque density-gradient centrifugation was used to isolate PBMCs, with at least 7 million obtained per sample. Total RNA was extracted from PBMCs with Trizol reagent, with at least 6 micrograms obtained per sample. The percentages of naive CD45RAhigh/CD27high T cells were determined by flow cytometry on a PBMC aliquot from every donor. This specimen comes from a study of blood T cells in healthy people across ages (dated by TCRdb to the mid-2010s). About the study as a whole: In model experiments, template switching captured about one uniquely barcoded TCR beta cDNA molecule for every two T cells. To track age-related changes in TCR beta repertoire diversity, the study relied on deep sequencing normalized with unique cDNA molecular identifiers. Donors were grouped into four age groups: young (average roughly 15 years), middle-aged (under 40), aged (around 60) and long-lived (just over 80). To avoid experimental bias, donors of different ages were distributed randomly across sequencing lanes. Using the same blood draw, the study looked at two additional independent replicas of 1 million unique cDNA reads for two donors, one aged 18 to 30 and the other aged 80 or older.

Beyond this particular receptor, the publication reports: Observed TCR beta diversity per million T cells fell roughly linearly with age, and a significant reduction was already apparent by age about 38. Total diversity estimates from one million sequenced T cells were considered lower bounds and underestimates. Conclusive comparison of naive and antigen-experienced compartments was prevented by the profiling of bulk unsorted PBMCs. A strong correlation was found between observed TCR beta diversity and the percentage of naive T cells measured by flow cytometry. Donor CMV infection status was unknown, potentially confounding age-related changes in expanded clonotypes. Compared with the aged group, the long-lived group had more naive CD4+ T cells, fewer expanded clones and increased TCR diversity, suggesting age selection.

The specimen sequenced was blood. The clonotype was recovered from a man aged 80 or over in good health.

The DNA sequence reads TGCGCCAGCAGCCAAGAGTGGAAGTCCGGGGAGCTGTTTTTT. Translation gives CASSQEWKSGELFF. The chain is made from TRBV4-3 and TRBJ2-2, with no confidently assigned D gene. The CDR3 contains 14 residues, cysteine and phenylalanine counted. Here the CDR3 DNA is all that survives: 42 bases in frame from base 1. The V and J ends are trimmed by 0 bases and 6 bases, leaving 8 bases between them. The germline V gene encodes CDR1 LGHNA and CDR2 YSLEER.